This T cell receptor beta chain was recovered during a study of blood T cells in healthy people across ages. This CDR3 region has 11 residues. Trimming shortened V by 6 bases and J by 10 bases, and 11 bases separated the two germline ends. A J-beta primer mix and a sample-barcoded 5' primer were used in a second PCR of roughly 7 to 12 cycles. MiXCR, applied by TCRdb to the 5' RACE reads, yields one record per CDR3 protein. This sample has 850,000 to 1,000,000 distinct CDR3 sequences, with 48% found just once. V and J are TRBV12-3 or TRBV12-4 and TRBJ2-3; D not resolved. The receptor's source is a man aged 30-40 years in good health. The sequencing sample was made of blood. The CDR3 loop reads CASRLTGPQYF. The CDR3 DNA is TGTGCCAGCAGATTGACCGGTCCGCAGTATTTT.